This T cell receptor (beta chain) was identified in a study of blood T cells in healthy people across ages. Study background: Capture by template switching was about one barcoded beta molecule per two T cells.

Findings and limits, study-wide: PBMCs went unsorted, and a conclusive naive versus antigen-experienced comparison was therefore prevented.

Germline lookup yields CDR1 SEHNR and CDR2 FQNEAQ (reference sequence). The CDR3 totals 19 residues. V was cut by 0 bases and J by 0 bases, with 18 bases left in between. Primed by a sample-barcoded 5' primer and a J-beta primer mix, a second PCR proceeded for about 7 to 12 cycles. Unique molecular identifiers of 12 random nucleotides labeled each cDNA. Via MiXCR, TCRdb re-called the 5' RACE reads, giving one row per CDR3 protein. The data hold 1,300,000 or so distinct CDR3 sequences, with 59% observed a single time. This clonotype showed up just once. Antigen unknown. The rearrangement links TRBV7-9 to TRBJ2-1; the D gene could be TRBD1 or TRBD2 (5 bases each). The sequence was obtained from a man younger than 35 in good health. Sequences were obtained from blood. Here the CDR3 DNA reads TGTGCCAGCAGCTTAGCGCCCCTACAGTCCGGGGCCTCCTACAATGAGCAGTTCTTC. Translating gives CASSLAPLQSGASYNEQFF.